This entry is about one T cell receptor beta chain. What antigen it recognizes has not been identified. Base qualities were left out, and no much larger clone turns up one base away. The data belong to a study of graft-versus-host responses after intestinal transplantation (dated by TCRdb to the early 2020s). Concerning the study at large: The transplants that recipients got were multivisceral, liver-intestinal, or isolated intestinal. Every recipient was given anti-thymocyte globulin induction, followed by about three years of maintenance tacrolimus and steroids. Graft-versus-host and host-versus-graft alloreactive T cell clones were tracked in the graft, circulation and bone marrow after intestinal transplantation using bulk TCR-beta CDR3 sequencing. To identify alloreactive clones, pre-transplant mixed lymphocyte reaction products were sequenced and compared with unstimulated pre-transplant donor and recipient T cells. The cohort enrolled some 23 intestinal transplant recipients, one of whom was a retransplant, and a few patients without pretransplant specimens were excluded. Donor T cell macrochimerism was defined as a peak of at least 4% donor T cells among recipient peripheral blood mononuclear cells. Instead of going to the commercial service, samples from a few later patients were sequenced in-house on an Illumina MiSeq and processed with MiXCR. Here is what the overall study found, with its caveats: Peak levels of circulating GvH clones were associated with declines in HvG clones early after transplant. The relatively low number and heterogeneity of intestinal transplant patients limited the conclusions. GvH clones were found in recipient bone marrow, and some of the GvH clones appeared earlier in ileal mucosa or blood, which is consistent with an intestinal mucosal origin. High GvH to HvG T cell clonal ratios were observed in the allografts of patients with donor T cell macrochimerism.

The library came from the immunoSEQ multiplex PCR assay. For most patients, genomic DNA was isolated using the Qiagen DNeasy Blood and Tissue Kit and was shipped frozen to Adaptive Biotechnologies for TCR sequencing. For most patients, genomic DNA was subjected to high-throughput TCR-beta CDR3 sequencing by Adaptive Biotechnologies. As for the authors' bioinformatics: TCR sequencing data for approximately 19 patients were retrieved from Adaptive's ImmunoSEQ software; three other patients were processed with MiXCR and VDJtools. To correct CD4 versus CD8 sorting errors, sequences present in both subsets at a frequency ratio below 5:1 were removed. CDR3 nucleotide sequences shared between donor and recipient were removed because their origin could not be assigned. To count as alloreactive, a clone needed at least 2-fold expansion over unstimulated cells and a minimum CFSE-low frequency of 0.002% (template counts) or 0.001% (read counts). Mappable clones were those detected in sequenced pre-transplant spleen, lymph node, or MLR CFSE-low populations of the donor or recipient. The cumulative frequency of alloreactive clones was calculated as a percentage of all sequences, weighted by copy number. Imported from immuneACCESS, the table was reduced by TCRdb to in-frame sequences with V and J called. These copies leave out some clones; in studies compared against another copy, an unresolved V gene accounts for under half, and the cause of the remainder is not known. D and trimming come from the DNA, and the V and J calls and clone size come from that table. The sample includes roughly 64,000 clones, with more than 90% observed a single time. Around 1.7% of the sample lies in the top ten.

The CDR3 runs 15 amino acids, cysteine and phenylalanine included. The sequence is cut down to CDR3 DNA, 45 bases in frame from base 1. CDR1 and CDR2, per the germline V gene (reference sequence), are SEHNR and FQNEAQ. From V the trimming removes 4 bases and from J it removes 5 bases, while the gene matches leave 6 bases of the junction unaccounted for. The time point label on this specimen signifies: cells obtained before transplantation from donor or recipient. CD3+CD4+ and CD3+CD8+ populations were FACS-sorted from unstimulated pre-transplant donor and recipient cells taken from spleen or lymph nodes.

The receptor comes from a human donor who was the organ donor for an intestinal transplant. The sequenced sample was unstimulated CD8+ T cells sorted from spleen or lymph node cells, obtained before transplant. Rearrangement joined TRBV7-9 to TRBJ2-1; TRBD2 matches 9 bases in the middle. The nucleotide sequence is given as TGTGCCAGCAGCTCGGGGACTAGCCGCAACAATGAGCAGTTCTTC. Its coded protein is CASSSGTSRNNEQFF.